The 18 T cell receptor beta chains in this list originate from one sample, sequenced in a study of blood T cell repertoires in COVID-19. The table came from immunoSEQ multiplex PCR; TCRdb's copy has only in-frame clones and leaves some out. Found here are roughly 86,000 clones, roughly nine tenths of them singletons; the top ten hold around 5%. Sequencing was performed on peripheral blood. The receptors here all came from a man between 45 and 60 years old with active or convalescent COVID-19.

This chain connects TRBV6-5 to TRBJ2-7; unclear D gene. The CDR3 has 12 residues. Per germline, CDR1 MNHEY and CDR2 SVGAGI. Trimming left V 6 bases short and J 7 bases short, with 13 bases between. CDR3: CASRPNNVEQYV. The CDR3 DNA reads TGTGCCAGCAGGCCGAACAACGTGGAGCAGTACGTC.

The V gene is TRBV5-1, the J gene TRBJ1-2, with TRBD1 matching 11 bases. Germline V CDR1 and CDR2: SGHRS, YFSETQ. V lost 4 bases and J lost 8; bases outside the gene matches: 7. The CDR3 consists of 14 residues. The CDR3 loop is CASSQGQGVRGYTF. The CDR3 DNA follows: TGCGCCAGCAGCCAGGGACAGGGGGTTCGGGGCTACACCTTC.

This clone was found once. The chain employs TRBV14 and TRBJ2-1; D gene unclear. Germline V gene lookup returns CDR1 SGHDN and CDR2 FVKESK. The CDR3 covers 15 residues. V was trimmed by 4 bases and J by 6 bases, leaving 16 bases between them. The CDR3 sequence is CASSPLGGSFNEQFF. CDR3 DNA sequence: TGTGCCAGCAGCCCCCTTGGCGGTAGCTTCAATGAGCAGTTCTTC.

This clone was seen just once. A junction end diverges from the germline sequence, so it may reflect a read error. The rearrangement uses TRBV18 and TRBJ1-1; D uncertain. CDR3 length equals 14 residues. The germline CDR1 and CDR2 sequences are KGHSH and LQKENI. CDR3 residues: CASSPPEGNTEAFF. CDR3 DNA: TGTGCCAGCTCGCCACCAGAGGGGAACACTGAAGCTTTCTTT.

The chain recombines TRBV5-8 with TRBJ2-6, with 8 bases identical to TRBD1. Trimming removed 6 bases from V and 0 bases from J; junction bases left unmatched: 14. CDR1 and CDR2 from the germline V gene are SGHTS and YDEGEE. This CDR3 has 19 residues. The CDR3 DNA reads TGTGCCAGCACCCTAGGCGAAGGACAGGGTTTCTCTGGGGCCAACGTCCTGACTTTC. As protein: CASTLGEGQGFSGANVLTF.

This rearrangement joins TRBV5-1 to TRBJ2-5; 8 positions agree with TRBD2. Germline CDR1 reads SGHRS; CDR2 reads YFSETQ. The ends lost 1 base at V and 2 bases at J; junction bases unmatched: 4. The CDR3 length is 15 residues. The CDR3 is CASSLYGGEQETQYF. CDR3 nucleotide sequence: TGCGCCAGCAGCTTGTACGGGGGGGAACAAGAGACCCAGTACTTC.

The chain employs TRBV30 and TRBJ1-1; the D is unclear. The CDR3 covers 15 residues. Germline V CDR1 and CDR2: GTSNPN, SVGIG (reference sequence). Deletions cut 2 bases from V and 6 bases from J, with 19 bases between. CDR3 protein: CAWSRSQVKSSEAFF. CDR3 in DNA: TGTGCCTGGAGTAGATCTCAGGTTAAGTCCTCTGAAGCTTTCTTT.

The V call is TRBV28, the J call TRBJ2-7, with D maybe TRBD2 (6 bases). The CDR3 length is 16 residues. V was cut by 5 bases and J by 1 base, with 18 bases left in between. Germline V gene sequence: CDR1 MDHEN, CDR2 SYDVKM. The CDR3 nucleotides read TGTGCCAGCAGTCCGACCCCCCTCGGGGGATCCTACGAGCAGTACTTC. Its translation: CASSPTPLGGSYEQYF.

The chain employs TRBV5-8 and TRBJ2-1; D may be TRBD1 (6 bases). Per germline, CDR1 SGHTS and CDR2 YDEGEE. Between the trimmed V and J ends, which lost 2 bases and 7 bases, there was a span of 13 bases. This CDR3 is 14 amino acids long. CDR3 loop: CASSFGQSWNEQFF. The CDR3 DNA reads TGTGCCAGCAGCTTCGGACAGAGTTGGAATGAGCAGTTCTTC.

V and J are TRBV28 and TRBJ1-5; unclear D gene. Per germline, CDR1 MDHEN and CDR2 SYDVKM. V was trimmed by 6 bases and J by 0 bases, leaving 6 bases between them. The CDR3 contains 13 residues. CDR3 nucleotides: TGTGCCAGCAGCCCTTATAGCAATCAGCCCCAGCATTTT. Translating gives CASSPYSNQPQHF. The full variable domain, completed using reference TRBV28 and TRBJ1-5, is DVKVTQSSRYLVKRTGEKVFLECVQDMDHENMFWYRQDPGLGLRLIYFSYDVKMKEKGDIPEGYSVSREKKERFSLILESASTNQTSMYLCASSPYSNQPQHFGDGTRLSIL.

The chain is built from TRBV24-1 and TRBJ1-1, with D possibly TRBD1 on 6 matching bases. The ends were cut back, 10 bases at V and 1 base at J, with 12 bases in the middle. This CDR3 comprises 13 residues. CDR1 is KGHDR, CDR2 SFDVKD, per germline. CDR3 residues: CATRLTGNTEAFF. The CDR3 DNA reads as TGTGCCACGAGATTGACAGGGAACACTGAAGCTTTCTTT.

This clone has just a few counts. In DNA form, the CDR3 reads TGCGCCAGCAGTGCATCTACAGGGGCAGATACGCAGTATTTT. This translates into CASSASTGADTQYF. J is TRBJ2-3 and V is TRBV10-2; 7 bases agree with TRBD1. V was pared by 4 bases and J by 4 bases, with 5 bases of the junction left unmatched. The CDR3 totals 14 residues. The germline gives CDR1 WSHSY, CDR2 SAAADI.

This CDR3 is CASSNGRGYEQYF. The DNA for the CDR3 is TGTGCCAGCAGCAATGGACGGGGATACGAGCAGTACTTC. The gene calls are TRBV7-9 and TRBJ2-7; a weak D match, TRBD2 (5 bases). CDR3 length: 13 residues. Germline CDR1 and CDR2: SEHNR and FQNEAQ (reference sequence). V lost 5 bases and J 4 bases, leaving 12 bases between the germline ends.

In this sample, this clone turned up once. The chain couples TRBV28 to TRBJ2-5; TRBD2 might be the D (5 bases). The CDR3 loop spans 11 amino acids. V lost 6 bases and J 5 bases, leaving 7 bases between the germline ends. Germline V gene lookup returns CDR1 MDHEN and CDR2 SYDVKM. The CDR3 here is CASSGVETQYF. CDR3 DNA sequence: TGTGCCAGCAGCGGGGTGGAGACCCAGTACTTC. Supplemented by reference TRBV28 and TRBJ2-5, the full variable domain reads DVKVTQSSRYLVKRTGEKVFLECVQDMDHENMFWYRQDPGLGLRLIYFSYDVKMKEKGDIPEGYSVSREKKERFSLILESASTNQTSMYLCASSGVETQYFGPGTRLLVL.

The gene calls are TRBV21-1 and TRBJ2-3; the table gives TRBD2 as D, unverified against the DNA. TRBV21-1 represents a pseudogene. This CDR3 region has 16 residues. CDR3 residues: CASSKVGTSGTDTQYF. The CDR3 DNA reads TGTGCCAGCAGCAAGGTCGGGACTAGTGGTACAGATACGCAGTATTTT.

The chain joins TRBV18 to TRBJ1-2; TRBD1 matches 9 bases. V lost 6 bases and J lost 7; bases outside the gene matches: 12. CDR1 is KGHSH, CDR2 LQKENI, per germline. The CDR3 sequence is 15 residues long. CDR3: CASSPGGQGRFGYTF. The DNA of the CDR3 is TGTGCCAGCTCGCCGGGGGGACAGGGTCGGTTTGGCTACACCTTC.

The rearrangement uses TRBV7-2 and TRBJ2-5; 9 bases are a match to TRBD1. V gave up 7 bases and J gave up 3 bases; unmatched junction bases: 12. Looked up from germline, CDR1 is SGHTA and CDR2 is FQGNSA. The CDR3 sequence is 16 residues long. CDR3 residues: CASKHQTGTGKETQYF. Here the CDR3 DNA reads TGTGCCAGCAAGCACCAGACCGGGACAGGGAAAGAGACCCAGTACTTC.

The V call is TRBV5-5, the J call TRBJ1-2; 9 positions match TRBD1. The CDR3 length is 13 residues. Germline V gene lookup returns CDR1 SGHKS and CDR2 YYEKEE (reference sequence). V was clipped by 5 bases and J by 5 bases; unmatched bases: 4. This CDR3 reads CASRLGTGYGYTF. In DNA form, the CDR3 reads TGTGCCAGCAGACTTGGGACAGGGTATGGCTACACCTTC.